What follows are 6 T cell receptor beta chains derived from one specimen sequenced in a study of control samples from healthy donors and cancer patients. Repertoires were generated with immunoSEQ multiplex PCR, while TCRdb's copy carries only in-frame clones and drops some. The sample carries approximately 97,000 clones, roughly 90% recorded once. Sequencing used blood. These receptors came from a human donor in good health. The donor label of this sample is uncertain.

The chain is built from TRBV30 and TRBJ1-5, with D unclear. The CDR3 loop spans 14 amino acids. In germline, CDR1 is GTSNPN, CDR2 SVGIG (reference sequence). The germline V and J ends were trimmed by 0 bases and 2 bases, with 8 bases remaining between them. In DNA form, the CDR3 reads TGTGCCTGGAGTGTAGTTCAAGGCAATCAGCCCCAGCATTTT. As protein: CAWSVVQGNQPQHF. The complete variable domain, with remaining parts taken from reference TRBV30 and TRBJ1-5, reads SQTIHQWPATLVQPVGSPLSLECTVEGTSNPNLYWYRQAAGRGLQLLFYSVGIGQISSEVPQNLSASRPQDRQFILSSKKLLLSDSGFYLCAWSVVQGNQPQHFGDGTRLSIL.

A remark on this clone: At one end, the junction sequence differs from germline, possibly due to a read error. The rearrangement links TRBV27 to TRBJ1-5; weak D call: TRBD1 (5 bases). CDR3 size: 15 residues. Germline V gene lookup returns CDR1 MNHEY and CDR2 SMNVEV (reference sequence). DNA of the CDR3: TGTGCCAGCAGGTTATCCGGGGGAGGCTATCAGCCCCAGCATTTT. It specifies CASRLSGGGYQPQHF.

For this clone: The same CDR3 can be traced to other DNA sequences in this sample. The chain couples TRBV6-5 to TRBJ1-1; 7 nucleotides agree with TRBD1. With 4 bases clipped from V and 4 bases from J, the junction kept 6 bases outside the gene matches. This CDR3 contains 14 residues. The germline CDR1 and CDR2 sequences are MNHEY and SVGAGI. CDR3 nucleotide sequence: TGTGCCAGCAGTTCTGGGCAGGGGGGCACTGAAGCTTTCTTT. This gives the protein CASSSGQGGTEAFF.

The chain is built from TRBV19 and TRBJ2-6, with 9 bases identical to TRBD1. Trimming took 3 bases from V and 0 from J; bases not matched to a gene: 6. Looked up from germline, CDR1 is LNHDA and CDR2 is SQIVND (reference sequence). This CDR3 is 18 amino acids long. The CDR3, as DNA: TGTGCCAGTAGTATTGCGACAGGGGGGATCTCTGGGGCCAACGTCCTGACTTTC. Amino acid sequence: CASSIATGGISGANVLTF. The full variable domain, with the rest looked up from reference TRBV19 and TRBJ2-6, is DGGITQSPKYLFRKEGQNVTLSCEQNLNHDAMYWYRQDPGQGLRLIYYSQIVNDFQKGDIAEGYSVSREKKESFPLTVTSAQKNPTAFYLCASSIATGGISGANVLTFGAGSRLTVL.

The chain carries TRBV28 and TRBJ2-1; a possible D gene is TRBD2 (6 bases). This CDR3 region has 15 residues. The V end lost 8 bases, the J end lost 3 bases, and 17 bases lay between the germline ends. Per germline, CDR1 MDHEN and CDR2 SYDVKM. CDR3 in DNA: TGTGCCAGCTCCCCCGGAGGGGTAGTCTACAATGAGCAGTTCTTC. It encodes CASSPGGVVYNEQFF.

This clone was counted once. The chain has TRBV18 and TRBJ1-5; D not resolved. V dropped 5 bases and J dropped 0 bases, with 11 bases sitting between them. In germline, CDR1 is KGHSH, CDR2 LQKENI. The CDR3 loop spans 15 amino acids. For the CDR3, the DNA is TGTGCCAGCTCATCCATGGACGTTAGCAATCAGCCCCAGCATTTT. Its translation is CASSSMDVSNQPQHF.